Below, 18 T cell receptor beta chains from the same sample are listed, as sequenced in a study of blood T cell repertoires in COVID-19. Assay used: immunoSEQ multiplex PCR; TCRdb lists only in-frame clones, some missing. The data show 250,000 to 350,000 clones, approximately 90% seen once. Sequencing was performed on peripheral blood. All receptors derive from a woman aged 45-65 years with COVID-19, enrolled during active disease.

This clone appeared once. At one of its ends the junction is not consistent with the germline gene, which may arise from a read error. The CDR3 region has the DNA TGTGCCAGTTCACCTCTCAGTCTGGAGGGCTACACCTTC. As protein: CASSPLSLEGYTF. This rearrangement joins TRBV18 to TRBJ1-2; D unresolved. This CDR3 has 13 amino acids. The germline CDR1 and CDR2 sequences are KGHSH and LQKENI. Combining the CDR3 with reference TRBV18 and TRBJ1-2 gives the whole variable domain NAGVMQNPRHLVRRRGQEARLRCSPMKGHSHVYWYRQLPEEGLKFMVYLQKENIIDESGMPKERFSAEFPKEGPSILRIQQVVRGDSAAYFCASSPLSLEGYTFGSGTRLTVV.

The chain carries TRBV21-1 and TRBJ1-5; the DNA was not compared with TRBD1, the D call given in the table. TRBV21-1 is a pseudogene segment. The CDR3 has 18 residues. The CDR3, as DNA: TGTGCCAGCAGCAAAGACGATGAGGACAGAGACCATAATCAGCCCCAGCATTTT. Amino acids: CASSKDDEDRDHNQPQHF.

This rearrangement joins TRBV16 to TRBJ1-5, with no clear D. V lost 4 bases and J lost 7, with 11 bases in between. CDR1 is KGHSY and CDR2 is FQNENV in the germline V gene. The CDR3 loop spans 13 amino acids. The CDR3 nucleotides read TGTGCCAGCAGCCTTACCGGGGTCCAGCCCCAGCATTTT. It encodes CASSLTGVQPQHF.

Points on this clone: Germline is not matched at one junction end, which may reflect a read error. V and J are TRBV4-3 and TRBJ2-3; 10 bases match TRBD2. The CDR3 loop spans 15 amino acids. Germline CDR1 LGHNA, CDR2 YSLEER. The CDR3 DNA reads as TGCGCCAGCAGTCAAGTAGCGGGGGGTGGGGATACGCAGTATTTT. Translated: CASSQVAGGGDTQYF.

This sequence joins TRBV6-5 and TRBJ2-3; TRBD2 agrees at 10 bases. Germline V gene lookup returns CDR1 MNHEY and CDR2 SVGAGI. The CDR3 is 15 amino acids. V shed 6 bases, J shed 2 bases, and the junction held 5 bases outside the gene matches. CDR3 residues: CASSESGRDTDTQYF. CDR3 in DNA: TGTGCCAGCAGCGAGAGCGGGAGGGACACAGATACGCAGTATTTT.

The chain recombines TRBV7-9 with TRBJ2-2, with D maybe TRBD2 (6 bases). The CDR3 extends over 18 amino acids. Germline V gene data show CDR1 as SEHNR and CDR2 as FQNEAQ (reference sequence). The V end was cut by 2 bases, the J end by 5 bases, with 21 bases between. As DNA, the CDR3 is TGTGCCAGCAGCTTATTGAGGACTATAGCCGCAGGGACCGGGGAGCTGTTTTTT. Encoded protein: CASSLLRTIAAGTGELFF.

The chain uses TRBV24-1 and TRBJ1-2; D unresolved. V was clipped by 6 bases and J by 2 bases, with 12 bases between them. This CDR3 has 14 amino acids. The germline V gene has CDR1 KGHDR and CDR2 SFDVKD. The CDR3 bases are TGTGCCACCAGTCCCCCCACAGTGAACTATGGCTACACCTTC. Encoded protein: CATSPPTVNYGYTF.

The rearrangement links TRBV21-1 to TRBJ2-5; the D call TRBD2 from the table was never checked on the DNA. TRBV21-1 corresponds to a pseudogene. This CDR3 has 15 amino acids. CDR3 amino acids: CASSILVEGRETQYF. CDR3 nucleotides: TGTGCCAGCAGCATACTAGTGGAGGGTCGGGAGACCCAGTACTTC.

The gene calls are TRBV7-2 and TRBJ2-7; D gene unclear. The CDR3 covers 14 residues. Germline V CDR1 and CDR2: SGHTA, FQGNSA. The V end was cut by 1 base, the J end by 2 bases, with 9 bases between. In nucleotides, the CDR3 is TGTGCCAGCAGCTTAGGTCAGACTCCCTACGAGCAGTACTTC. Encoded protein: CASSLGQTPYEQYF.

This rearrangement joins TRBV9 to TRBJ2-7, with TRBD2 matching 10 bases. CDR3 length equals 13 residues. J was trimmed by 6 bases and V by 0 bases; bases with no gene match: 0. CDR1 is SGDLS, CDR2 YYNGEE, per germline. CDR3: CASSVVAGGEQYF. As DNA, the CDR3 is TGTGCCAGCAGCGTAGTAGCGGGAGGCGAGCAGTACTTC.

V gene TRBV18 combines with J gene TRBJ2-7; 8 bases map to TRBD2. V shed 8 bases and J 5 bases; nucleotides not matched to a gene: 14. The germline V gene encodes CDR1 KGHSH and CDR2 LQKENI. This CDR3 spans 15 amino acids. The CDR3 reads CASAYGAGATDEQYF. The CDR3 DNA reads TGTGCCAGCGCGTACGGAGCGGGAGCAACTGACGAGCAGTACTTC.

The chain carries TRBV7-2 and TRBJ2-7; tentative D call: TRBD2 (6 bases). The V gene lost 7 bases and the J gene lost 0 bases, with 13 bases spanning the gap. The CDR3 length is 14 residues. Germline V lookup: CDR1 SGHTA, CDR2 FQGNSA. CDR3 DNA: TGTGCCAGCATGAAGCGGGCCAGCTCCTACGAGCAGTACTTC. Protein product: CASMKRASSYEQYF.

The gene calls are TRBV5-6 and TRBJ1-5; D gene ambiguous. Looked up from germline, CDR1 is SGHDT and CDR2 is YYEEEE. CDR3 length equals 16 residues. The V and J ends lost 4 bases and 0 bases respectively, with 14 bases between them. DNA for the CDR3: TGTGCCAGCAGCAAAAACGGACGGGATAGCAATCAGCCCCAGCATTTT. This codes for CASSKNGRDSNQPQHF.

Here the CDR3 reads CATREGVVNLKLFF. CDR3 nucleotide sequence: TGTGCCACCAGAGAAGGGGTGGTGAATTTAAAACTGTTTTTT. The chain has TRBV19 and TRBJ1-4; TRBD1 is a possible D gene (5 bases). Germline values: CDR1 LNHDA, CDR2 SQIVND (reference sequence). V dropped 10 bases and J dropped 10 bases, with 22 bases sitting between them. The CDR3 totals 14 residues.

The CDR3 protein is CASSLGYAREGLEQFF. Here the CDR3 DNA reads TGTGCCAGCAGCTTAGGGTACGCGCGGGAGGGCCTTGAGCAGTTCTTC. The V gene is TRBV11-2, the J gene TRBJ2-1; TRBD2 matches at 9 bases. V lost 1 base to trimming and J lost 9 bases; unmatched junction nucleotides: 10. CDR1 and CDR2 (germline): SGHAT, FQNNGV. The CDR3 is made up of 16 amino acids.

The CDR3 DNA reads as TGTGCCAGCAGTTACGTTGACAGGAACACTGAAGCTTTCTTT. Encoded protein: CASSYVDRNTEAFF. This rearrangement joins TRBV6-5 to TRBJ1-1; the D gene is possibly TRBD1 (5 bases). The CDR3 is 14 amino acids. With 2 bases removed from V and 1 base from J, the gap between germline ends came to 8 bases. Germline V gene data show CDR1 as MNHEY and CDR2 as SVGAGI.

This clone was seen only once. The genes are TRBV29-1 and TRBJ1-4; D is uncertain. The ends were cut back, 4 bases at V and 7 bases at J, with 13 bases in the middle. This CDR3 is 13 amino acids long. In germline, CDR1 is SQVTM, CDR2 ANQGSEA. CDR3: CSVAPPSGEKLFF. Written as DNA, the CDR3 is TGCAGCGTTGCCCCTCCGAGCGGTGAAAAACTGTTTTTT. Together with reference TRBV29-1 and TRBJ1-4, the CDR3 gives the full variable domain: SAVISQKPSRDICQRGTSLTIQCQVDSQVTMMFWYRQQPGQSLTLIATANQGSEATYESGFVIDKFPISRPNLTFSTLTVSNMSPEDSSIYLCSVAPPSGEKLFFGSGTQLSVL.

The chain links TRBV3-1 (or the pseudogene TRBV3-2) to TRBJ1-5, with D uncertain. CDR3 length equals 15 residues. Germline V gene lookup returns CDR1 LGHDT and CDR2 YNNKEL (reference sequence). V was shortened by 1 base and J by 2 bases, with 9 bases between the two germline ends. CDR3 sequence: CASSQGNTGNQPQHF. CDR3 coding DNA: TGTGCCAGCAGCCAAGGTAACACCGGCAATCAGCCCCAGCATTTT.